One and the same sample provided the 30 T cell receptor beta chains below, sequenced in a study of post-analysis software for immune sequencing data. TCR beta cDNA libraries had unique molecular identifiers. TCRdb redid the calling of the PCR reads with MiXCR, one entry per CDR3 protein. The sample carries 350,000 to 450,000 distinct CDR3 sequences, roughly 40% recorded once. Study results and caveats: TRBV5-6, TRBV5-1 and TRBV20-1 belonged to a set of roughly 5 TRBV segments that were more frequent in patients than controls.

Their specific antigens are unknown. Sequencing was carried out using blood. These receptors all stem from a girl between 2 and 10 years old with multiple sclerosis.

This clonotype has more than one count but fewer than ten. The gene calls are TRBV3-1 and TRBJ2-5; the match to TRBD1 covers 7 bases. The CDR3 covers 15 residues. Germline CDR1 and CDR2: LGHDT and YNNKEL (reference sequence). The V and J ends lost 0 bases and 3 bases, in that order; junction bases with no gene match: 4. In DNA, the CDR3 is TGTGCCAGCAGCCAAGATGGAACAGGGGAAGAGACCCAGTACTTC. It yields the protein CASSQDGTGEETQYF.

The chain is built from TRBV12-3 or TRBV12-4 and TRBJ2-1; 9 bases line up with TRBD1. The CDR3 length is 20 residues. V was pared by 5 bases and J by 4 bases, with 21 bases of the junction left unmatched. The CDR3 loop reads CASSQYRDREFGPGYNEQFF. In DNA form, the CDR3 reads TGTGCCAGCAGTCAATACCGGGACAGGGAGTTCGGTCCAGGATACAATGAGCAGTTCTTC.

This clonotype came up a few times. The gene calls are TRBV12-3 or TRBV12-4 and TRBJ2-7; 9 nucleotides line up with TRBD1. V shed 6 bases, J shed 0 bases, and the junction held 9 bases outside the gene matches. The CDR3 spans 16 residues. The CDR3 DNA reads TGTGCCAGCAGCCAAGTGGGGACAGGGAACTCCTACGAGCAGTACTTC. This encodes CASSQVGTGNSYEQYF.

V usage is TRBV12-3 or TRBV12-4 and J usage is TRBJ1-2, with a possible D match to TRBD1 (5 bases). The CDR3 runs 14 residues. Trimming stripped 5 bases from V and 3 bases from J, with 13 bases between. The CDR3: CASSTQGTDYGYTF. The CDR3 nucleotides are TGTGCCAGCAGTACGCAGGGCACCGACTATGGCTACACCTTC.

The rearrangement uses TRBV10-2 and TRBJ1-2, with D hard to call. Trimming pared 6 bases from V and 6 bases from J, leaving 8 bases between. The CDR3 totals 11 residues. Germline V gene lookup returns CDR1 WSHSY and CDR2 SAAADI. The CDR3 loop reads CASRRGHGYTF. In DNA, the CDR3 is TGCGCCAGCAGGCGTGGGCATGGCTACACCTTC.

This rearrangement joins TRBV7-9 to TRBJ2-5; perhaps TRBD2 as D (5 bases). Germline V lookup: CDR1 SEHNR, CDR2 FQNEAQ (reference sequence). Trimming took off 5 bases at V and 6 bases at J, with 13 bases between the two ends. This CDR3 is built from 13 residues. The CDR3 is CASSLGMEQTQYF. Written as DNA, the CDR3 is TGTGCCAGCAGCCTCGGGATGGAACAGACCCAGTACTTC.

The rearrangement links TRBV20-1 to TRBJ2-5; D is undetermined. Per germline, CDR1 DFQATT and CDR2 SNEGSKA (reference sequence). This CDR3 region has 10 residues. The V end lost 2 bases, the J end lost 11 bases, and 9 bases lay between the germline ends. CDR3 sequence (DNA): TGCAGTGCTAGACAGTTTGAGCAGTACTTC. Translated: CSARQFEQYF.

This clonotype appeared once. V is TRBV7-9 and J is TRBJ1-4; no firm D call. Trimming cost V 5 bases and J 3 bases, with 10 bases left between them. The CDR3 contains 14 residues. Germline-derived CDR1 and CDR2 are SEHNR and FQNEAQ (reference sequence). The CDR3 DNA follows: TGTGCCAGCAGCAAGACGGCGGCTAATGAAAAACTGTTTTTT. The encoded protein is CASSKTAANEKLFF.

This chain joins TRBV20-1 and TRBJ1-5; D is undetermined. Germline V gene lookup returns CDR1 DFQATT and CDR2 SNEGSKA (reference sequence). The CDR3 is 12 residues long. V lost 3 bases to trimming and J lost 4 bases, with 7 bases between them. DNA of the CDR3: TGCAGTGCTAGTCCAGAAAATCAGCCCCAGCATTTT. Protein: CSASPENQPQHF.

This chain links TRBV29-1 with TRBJ2-7, with D perhaps TRBD1 (6 bases). CDR3 length: 15 amino acids. V was cut by 4 bases and J by 6 bases, with 22 bases left in between. Germline V gene sequence: CDR1 SQVTM, CDR2 ANQGSEA. As DNA, the CDR3 is TGCAGCGTTGTAACAGGGACACCTGTTTTGGTCGAGCAGTACTTC. This codes for CSVVTGTPVLVEQYF.

The chain links TRBV13 to TRBJ1-1; possibly TRBD1 for D (6 bases). The germline V gene encodes CDR1 PRHDT and CDR2 FYEKMQ (reference sequence). The CDR3 is made up of 14 amino acids. Between the trimmed V and J ends, which lost 4 bases and 1 base, there was a span of 10 bases. The CDR3 loop reads CASSYPTGNTEAFF. In nucleotides, the CDR3 is TGTGCCAGCAGCTATCCGACAGGGAACACTGAAGCTTTCTTT.

This clonotype occurred many times. This chain uses TRBV5-1 with TRBJ2-7, with TRBD1 matching 10 bases. V lost 7 bases, J lost 3 bases, and 13 bases stayed unmatched. The CDR3 has 16 residues. Germline V gene data show CDR1 as SGHRS and CDR2 as YFSETQ. In DNA, the CDR3 is TGCGCCAGCCGTATTCAAACCGGGACAGGGGTCTACGAGCAGTACTTC. This sequence encodes CASRIQTGTGVYEQYF. Based on the CDR3 plus reference TRBV5-1 and TRBJ2-7, the full variable domain is KAGVTQTPRYLIKTRGQQVTLSCSPISGHRSVSWYQQTPGQGLQFLFEYFSETQRNKGNFPGRFSGRQFSNSRSEMNVSTLELGDSALYLCASRIQTGTGVYEQYFGPGTRLTVT.

This clonotype was seen a handful of times. J is TRBJ2-1 and V is TRBV20-1, with D possibly matching TRBD2 (6 bases). The CDR3 totals 16 residues. Germline V lookup: CDR1 DFQATT, CDR2 SNEGSKA (reference sequence). The V and J ends lost 2 bases and 4 bases respectively, with 18 bases between them. In DNA, the CDR3 is TGCAGTGCTAGACTTATAGCGGTACCAAATTACAATGAGCAGTTCTTC. The encoded protein is CSARLIAVPNYNEQFF.

This clonotype has only a few counts. The V call is TRBV20-1, the J call TRBJ2-7; D is unclear. The germline V and J ends were trimmed by 0 bases and 3 bases, with 12 bases remaining between them. Germline V gives CDR1 DFQATT, CDR2 SNEGSKA (reference sequence). CDR3 length equals 14 residues. In DNA form, the CDR3 reads TGCAGTGCTAGAGACCCAGCGAATAACTACGAGCAGTACTTC. Amino acids: CSARDPANNYEQYF.

There are a few counts of this clonotype. The chain couples TRBV12-3 or TRBV12-4 to TRBJ1-6; maybe TRBD1 (6 bases). V lost 5 bases and J 9 bases, leaving 20 bases between the germline ends. This CDR3 has 16 amino acids. The CDR3 is CASSMQGLGTLSPLHF. For the CDR3, the DNA is TGTGCCAGCAGTATGCAGGGGTTGGGTACCCTTTCACCCCTCCACTTT.

This clonotype was counted only a few times. CDR3 sequence (DNA): TGTGCCAGCTCACCAGGGGAGGACGTATTCTATGGCTACACCTTC. It codes for CASSPGEDVFYGYTF. The chain is built from TRBV18 and TRBJ1-2; no reliable D call. This CDR3 region has 15 residues. V was clipped by 2 bases and J by 4 bases, with 14 bases between them. CDR1 is KGHSH, CDR2 LQKENI, per germline.

This clonotype was observed a single time. CDR3 residues: CSVESALYNEQFF. The CDR3 DNA sequence: TGCAGCGTTGAATCGGCTCTCTACAATGAGCAGTTCTTC. This chain joins TRBV29-1 and TRBJ2-1; D is unclear. Between the trimmed V and J ends, which lost 2 bases and 3 bases, there was a span of 8 bases. This CDR3 has 13 residues. Germline loops: CDR1 SQVTM, CDR2 ANQGSEA.

The chain's CDR3 is CASSLVGGGDGYTF. In DNA form, the CDR3 reads TGTGCCAGCAGCTTAGTGGGAGGTGGGGACGGCTACACCTTC. This sequence joins TRBV7-8 and TRBJ1-2; maybe TRBD1 (5 bases). CDR3 length: 14 amino acids. Germline CDR1 SGHVS, CDR2 FQNEAQ. V was cut by 1 base and J by 8 bases, with 14 bases left in between.

This chain connects TRBV11-2 to TRBJ2-1; no reliable D call. Looked up from germline, CDR1 is SGHAT and CDR2 is FQNNGV. The CDR3 has 14 amino acids. Trimming took 4 bases from V and 3 from J, leaving 10 bases between them. Written as DNA, the CDR3 is TGTGCCAGCAGCTCCTCTATCATCTACAATGAGCAGTTCTTC. This encodes CASSSSIIYNEQFF. Using reference TRBV11-2 and TRBJ2-1 for the parts outside the CDR3, the full variable domain is EAGVAQSPRYKIIEKRQSVAFWCNPISGHATLYWYQQILGQGPKLLIQFQNNGVVDDSQLPKDRFSAERLKGVDSTLKIQPAKLEDSAVYLCASSSSIIYNEQFFGPGTRLTVL.

This clonotype showed up just a few times. This sequence joins TRBV2 and TRBJ1-2; no reliable D call. Germline V lookup: CDR1 SNHLY, CDR2 FYNNEI. The CDR3 loop spans 11 amino acids. Trimming removed 2 bases at V and 8 bases at J, with 6 bases between. CDR3 bases: TGTGCCAGCAGTGAAATGGGGGGCTACACCTTC. Translating it yields CASSEMGGYTF.

The rearrangement uses TRBV12-3 or TRBV12-4 and TRBJ2-7, with TRBD1 matching over 7 bases. The CDR3 loop spans 16 amino acids. J gave up 0 bases and V 5 bases, and 10 bases lay outside the gene matches. For the CDR3, the DNA is TGTGCCAGCAGTCCGCTAAGGGGGCCCCTCTCCTACGAGCAGTACTTC. Its translation: CASSPLRGPLSYEQYF.

This clonotype occurred a few times. The chain combines TRBV7-2 with TRBJ2-7, with a possible D match to TRBD2 (5 bases). With 2 bases removed from V and 3 bases from J, the gap between germline ends came to 17 bases. The CDR3 spans 16 residues. Germline-derived CDR1 and CDR2 are SGHTA and FQGNSA. For the CDR3, the DNA is TGTGCCAGCAGCTTATATCAATTGCAGCGGAGCTACGAGCAGTACTTC. It codes for CASSLYQLQRSYEQYF.

As to this clonotype: The germline gene is not matched at one end of the junction; a read error may be the cause. The V call is TRBV11-3, the J call TRBJ2-4; D remains unclear. The J call is uncertain, as TRBJ2-7 better fits the DNA end. Germline CDR1 SGHNT, CDR2 YENEEA. The CDR3 is 16 residues long. In DNA, the CDR3 is TGTGTCAGCAGCTTATTCTTCGGTCCTGGGCTCTACGAGCAGTACTTC. This translates into CVSSLFFGPGLYEQYF.

This clonotype appeared many times. The V gene is TRBV20-1, the J gene TRBJ1-5, with 10 nucleotides matching TRBD1. Germline V gene lookup returns CDR1 DFQATT and CDR2 SNEGSKA (reference sequence). The J segment lost 1 base and the V segment lost 7 bases, leaving 16 bases of the junction unmatched. This CDR3 has 18 residues. CDR3: CSDPPQSGTGESNQPQHF. The CDR3 nucleotides read TGCAGTGATCCGCCCCAATCCGGGACAGGGGAAAGCAATCAGCCCCAGCATTTT.

V is TRBV5-1 and J is TRBJ2-1, with 8 bases matching TRBD2. V gave up 0 bases and J gave up 9 bases; unmatched junction bases: 8. Germline V CDR1 and CDR2: SGHRS, YFSETQ. This CDR3 has 15 residues. The chain's CDR3 is CASSLAHGGAIEQFF. DNA of the CDR3: TGCGCCAGCAGCTTGGCCCACGGGGGGGCCATTGAGCAGTTCTTC.

The chain links TRBV12-3 or TRBV12-4 to TRBJ2-4; TRBD1 agrees at 7 bases. This CDR3 region has 14 residues. The trim removed 3 bases at V and 7 bases at J, leaving 6 bases unmatched. CDR3 bases: TGTGCCAGCAGTTTGGAGCACAGGGGTAACATTCAGTACTTC. Its protein is CASSLEHRGNIQYF.

This clonotype appeared a few times. The chain couples TRBV28 to TRBJ2-7; 10 bases agree with TRBD1. The CDR3 length is 13 residues. CDR1 is MDHEN and CDR2 is SYDVKM in the germline V gene. The V gene end was trimmed by 8 bases and the J gene end by 4 bases; junction bases not matched to a gene: 5. The CDR3 region has the DNA TGTGCCAGCGGCGGGACAGGGGCTTACGAGCAGTACTTC. It translates to CASGGTGAYEQYF.

The chain recombines TRBV20-1 with TRBJ2-5, with 7 bases aligning to TRBD1. The CDR3 has 13 amino acids. CDR1 is DFQATT, CDR2 SNEGSKA, per germline (reference sequence). V shed 5 bases, J shed 5 bases, and the junction held 8 bases outside the gene matches. The CDR3 sequence: CSAWDSRGETQYF. CDR3 bases: TGCAGTGCTTGGGACAGCAGGGGGGAGACCCAGTACTTC.

V and J are TRBV7-9 and TRBJ2-7, with 14 bases identical to TRBD2. CDR1 and CDR2 from the germline V gene are SEHNR and FQNEAQ (reference sequence). The CDR3 extends over 16 amino acids. With V trimmed by 4 bases and J by 3 bases, 5 bases remained unmatched. The CDR3 DNA follows: TGTGCCAGCAGCTCGACTAGCGGGAGGGAAGGCTACGAGCAGTACTTC. Translated, it gives CASSSTSGREGYEQYF.

By sample share, this clonotype is medium-sized. This sequence joins TRBV4-3 and TRBJ2-7; D gene unclear. Trimming shortened V by 5 bases and J by 0 bases, and 14 bases separated the two germline ends. The CDR3 runs to 15 residues. Germline V gives CDR1 LGHNA, CDR2 YSLEER. In DNA form, the CDR3 reads TGCGCCAGCAGCTTGAGAGGCACCTCCTCCTACGAGCAGTACTTC. It yields the protein CASSLRGTSSYEQYF.